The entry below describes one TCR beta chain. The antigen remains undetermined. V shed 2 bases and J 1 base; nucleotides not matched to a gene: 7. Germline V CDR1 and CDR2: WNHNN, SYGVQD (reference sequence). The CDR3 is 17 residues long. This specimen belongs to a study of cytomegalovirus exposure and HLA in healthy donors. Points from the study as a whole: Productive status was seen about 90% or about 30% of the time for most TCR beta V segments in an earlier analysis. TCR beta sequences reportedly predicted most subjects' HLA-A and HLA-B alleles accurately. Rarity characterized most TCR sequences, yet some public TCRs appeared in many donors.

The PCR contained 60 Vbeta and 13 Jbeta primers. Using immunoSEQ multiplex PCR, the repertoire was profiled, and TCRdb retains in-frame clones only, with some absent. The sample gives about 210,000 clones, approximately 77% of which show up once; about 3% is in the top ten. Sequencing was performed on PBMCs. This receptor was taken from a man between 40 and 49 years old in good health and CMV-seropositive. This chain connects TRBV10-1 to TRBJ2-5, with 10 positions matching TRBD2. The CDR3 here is CASSEGRSSGGQETQYF. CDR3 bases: TGCGCCAGCAGTGAGGGTCGGTCTAGCGGGGGCCAAGAGACCCAGTACTTC.